This note documents a single T cell receptor (beta chain) sequence. Antigen: not known. The method was immunoSEQ multiplex PCR; TCRdb's version includes in-frame clones alone and lacks a portion of them. The top ten hold roughly 0.9% of the sample, which has about a million clones, around 77% seen once. The V end lost 10 bases, the J end lost 4 bases, and 13 bases lay between the germline ends. The CDR3 is made up of 12 amino acids. Germline CDR1 is SGHVS and CDR2 is FQNEAQ. The data originate from a study of shared clonotypes between healthy human individuals. Study results and caveats: Sampling involved blood alone; tissue repertoires likely differ.

The chain has TRBV7-8 and TRBJ2-5; D gene uncertain. The TCR originated in a man aged 18-30 years in good health. Some clones in this sample may be carry-over from other donors' samples. The sample was memory CD4+ T cells from PBMCs. Subset specified: CD45RA-negative fraction. CDR3 nucleotide sequence: TGTGCCACCTCCCACGGTCGAGAGACCCAGTACTTC. Protein: CATSHGRETQYF.